These 27 T cell receptor beta chains were all obtained from the same sample, sequenced in a study of blood T cell repertoires in COVID-19. Repertoires were generated with immunoSEQ multiplex PCR, while TCRdb's copy carries only in-frame clones and drops some. This table holds hundreds of thousands of clones, more than 80% found once. The sample consisted of PBMCs or T cells enriched from blood (not recorded which). These receptor sequences come from a woman younger than 35 who had recovered from COVID-19.

The chain couples TRBV7-3 to TRBJ1-1; D may be TRBD1 (6 bases). V lost 4 bases to trimming and J lost 4 bases, with 13 bases between them. Germline CDR1 SGHTA, CDR2 FQGTGA. This CDR3 has 14 amino acids. The CDR3 is CASSSQGSGTEAFF. For the CDR3, the DNA is TGTGCCAGCAGCTCACAGGGTTCCGGCACTGAAGCTTTCTTT.

This sequence joins TRBV30 and TRBJ1-6; D might be TRBD1 (6 bases). Per the germline V gene, CDR1 is GTSNPN and CDR2 is SVGIG (reference sequence). Trimming cost V 8 bases and J 10 bases, with 15 bases left between them. This CDR3 is built from 12 residues. The CDR3 DNA sequence: TGTGCCCACGGAACAGGGAAATCACCCCTCCACTTT. It is translated as CAHGTGKSPLHF.

The rearrangement uses TRBV6-5 and TRBJ1-5; D uncertain. V dropped 6 bases and J dropped 7 bases, with 16 bases sitting between them. The CDR3 loop spans 14 amino acids. Germline V lookup: CDR1 MNHEY, CDR2 SVGAGI. The CDR3 DNA reads TGTGCCAGCAGGGATAGACGAGGAGGCCAGCCCCAGCATTTT. Its protein product is CASRDRRGGQPQHF.

This chain links TRBV2 with TRBJ2-5, with TRBD1 identical over 7 bases. This CDR3 is 13 amino acids long. The junction had 2 bases not matched to a gene; V was cut back by 5 bases and J by 2 bases. CDR1 SNHLY and CDR2 FYNNEI come from the germline V gene. CDR3 loop: CASSRGQQETQYF. In nucleotides, the CDR3 is TGTGCCAGCAGTAGGGGACAGCAAGAGACCCAGTACTTC.

The rearrangement links TRBV29-1 to TRBJ1-2; D call uncertain. Trimming took off 6 bases at V and 4 bases at J, with 15 bases between the two ends. The germline CDR1 and CDR2 sequences are SQVTM and ANQGSEA. CDR3 size: 13 residues. The chain's CDR3 is CSVGGDGGYGYTF. CDR3 sequence (DNA): TGCAGCGTCGGCGGAGACGGAGGCTATGGCTACACCTTC.

V usage is TRBV12-3 or TRBV12-4 and J usage is TRBJ2-7; TRBD2 matches at 12 bases. V lost 6 bases, J lost 5 bases, and 2 bases stayed unmatched. CDR3 length equals 13 residues. CDR3 amino acids: CASRLAGGNEQYF. The CDR3 DNA is TGTGCCAGCAGGCTAGCGGGGGGGAACGAGCAGTACTTC.

This chain links TRBV7-9 with TRBJ1-6; 8 nucleotides match TRBD1. J lost 10 bases, V lost 1 base, and 3 bases had no gene match. The CDR3 is 14 amino acids. Germline loops: CDR1 SEHNR, CDR2 FQNEAQ (reference sequence). In DNA, the CDR3 is TGTGCCAGCAGCTTAGACAGGGGGGAGTCACCCCTCCACTTT. As protein: CASSLDRGESPLHF.

As to this clone: The sample contains more than one DNA sequence encoding this CDR3. The V gene is TRBV19, the J gene TRBJ1-5; D may be TRBD1 (6 bases). V lost 1 base and J lost 7, with 11 bases in between. This CDR3 is 14 amino acids long. The V gene's germline CDR1 is LNHDA and CDR2 SQIVND (reference sequence). In DNA, the CDR3 is TGTGCCAGTAGTATAGGAACAGGGAGCCAGCCCCAGCATTTT. Translating gives CASSIGTGSQPQHF.

Here the CDR3 DNA reads TGCAGCGTTGAAGTCACAGTGGGGACACTGGGTACCTACGAGCAGTACTTC. Amino acids: CSVEVTVGTLGTYEQYF. The rearrangement uses TRBV29-1 and TRBJ2-7; the D gene is possibly TRBD1 (6 bases). The CDR3 sequence is 17 residues long. The V end was cut by 1 base, the J end by 2 bases, with 21 bases between. The germline V gene encodes CDR1 SQVTM and CDR2 ANQGSEA.

Comment on this clone: The sample contains more than one DNA sequence encoding this CDR3. The V gene is TRBV9, the J gene TRBJ2-2; D ambiguous. Between the trimmed V and J ends, which lost 0 bases and 3 bases, there was a span of 6 bases. Germline values: CDR1 SGDLS, CDR2 YYNGEE. This CDR3 has 14 amino acids. CDR3 nucleotide sequence: TGTGCCAGCAGCGTAGCTAGTGACACCGGGGAGCTGTTTTTT. Its translation is CASSVASDTGELFF.

CDR3 amino acids: CSVEDSGGNAEQYF. CDR3 DNA: TGCAGCGTTGAAGATTCGGGCGGGAACGCCGAGCAGTACTTC. V gene TRBV29-1 combines with J gene TRBJ2-7, with a tentative D call TRBD2 (6 bases). CDR3 size: 14 residues. The V end was cut by 0 bases, the J end by 6 bases, with 15 bases between. Germline V gene data show CDR1 as SQVTM and CDR2 as ANQGSEA.

V usage is TRBV7-3 and J usage is TRBJ2-2; D possibly corresponds to TRBD1 (5 bases). The V gene lost 10 bases and the J gene lost 1 base, with 13 bases spanning the gap. The CDR3 covers 14 residues. Germline-derived CDR1 and CDR2 are SGHTA and FQGTGA. Here the CDR3 reads CATSRDRNTGELFF. Here the CDR3 DNA reads TGTGCCACCTCCAGAGACAGGAACACCGGGGAGCTGTTTTTT. The full variable domain, in which reference TRBV7-3 and TRBJ2-2 provide the parts outside the CDR3, is GAGVSQTPSNKVTEKGKYVELRCDPISGHTALYWYRQSLGQGPEFLIYFQGTGAADDSGLPNDRFFAVRPEGSVSTLKIQRTERGDSAVYLCATSRDRNTGELFFGEGSRLTVL.

This clone has only one observation. The CDR3 nucleotides are TGTGCCAGCAGCCCCCCTTCCGGGACAGGGGCGCACGAGCAGTACTTC. This translates into CASSPPSGTGAHEQYF. The rearrangement uses TRBV21-1 and TRBJ2-7; TRBD1 was called by the table and not checked on the DNA. TRBV21-1 is labeled a pseudogene. The CDR3 loop spans 16 amino acids.

The chain joins TRBV5-4 to TRBJ2-1; 9 bases are a match to TRBD1. The CDR3 is made up of 15 amino acids. In germline, CDR1 is SGHNT, CDR2 YYREEE (reference sequence). Unmatched junction bases numbered 9, after V lost 5 bases and J lost 6 bases. CDR3 DNA: TGTGCCAGCAGTCCAGGGGACAGGGTTCCCAATGAGCAGTTCTTC. Encoded protein: CASSPGDRVPNEQFF.

The V call is TRBV29-1, the J call TRBJ1-3; the match to TRBD1 covers 11 bases. This CDR3 contains 14 residues. The germline V gene encodes CDR1 SQVTM and CDR2 ANQGSEA. V shed 4 bases and J 8 bases; nucleotides not matched to a gene: 7. DNA for the CDR3: TGCAGCGTTGGGGACAGGGGGATTAAGGACACCATATATTTT. This sequence encodes CSVGDRGIKDTIYF.

The chain employs TRBV19 and TRBJ2-2; D uncertain. CDR3 length: 13 amino acids. Germline CDR1 reads LNHDA; CDR2 reads SQIVND (reference sequence). V dropped 6 bases and J dropped 4 bases, with 9 bases sitting between them. The chain's CDR3 is CASRALSTGELFF. The CDR3 DNA reads as TGTGCCAGTAGAGCCCTTAGCACCGGGGAGCTGTTTTTT.

The rearrangement uses TRBV5-1 and TRBJ1-1; D perhaps matches TRBD1 (5 bases). V gave up 4 bases and J gave up 4 bases, with 14 bases separating them. The CDR3 is made up of 14 amino acids. CDR1 SGHRS and CDR2 YFSETQ come from the germline V gene. Here the CDR3 reads CASSGMGGGTEAFF. The CDR3 nucleotides read TGCGCCAGCAGCGGGATGGGGGGAGGCACTGAAGCTTTCTTT. Supplemented by reference TRBV5-1 and TRBJ1-1, the full variable domain reads KAGVTQTPRYLIKTRGQQVTLSCSPISGHRSVSWYQQTPGQGLQFLFEYFSETQRNKGNFPGRFSGRQFSNSRSEMNVSTLELGDSALYLCASSGMGGGTEAFFGQGTRLTVV.

The rearrangement links TRBV3-1 (or the pseudogene TRBV3-2) to TRBJ2-5; D unresolved. V was trimmed by 5 bases and J by 0 bases, leaving 16 bases between them. The germline gives CDR1 LGHDT, CDR2 YNNKEL (reference sequence). This CDR3 comprises 16 residues. The DNA for the CDR3 is TGTGCCAGCAGCAGGCCCGGTAGAGGCTACCAAGAGACCCAGTACTTC. It encodes CASSRPGRGYQETQYF.

The rearrangement uses TRBV20-1 and TRBJ2-4; TRBD2 matches at 8 bases. This CDR3 is 17 amino acids long. The germline V gene encodes CDR1 DFQATT and CDR2 SNEGSKA (reference sequence). The J segment lost 3 bases and the V segment lost 3 bases, leaving 13 bases of the junction unmatched. CDR3 in amino acids: CSASRAGDPVDKNIQYF. The DNA for the CDR3 is TGCAGTGCTAGTCGAGCGGGGGACCCCGTGGACAAAAACATTCAGTACTTC.

This chain uses TRBV7-3 with TRBJ2-1; TRBD1 matches 9 bases. Germline V CDR1 and CDR2: SGHTA, FQGTGA. This CDR3 is 14 amino acids long. V was pared by 6 bases and J by 9 bases, with 9 bases of the junction left unmatched. CDR3 in DNA: TGTGCCAGCAGTCGGGACAGGGTCACGAGTGAGCAGTTCTTC. Its translation is CASSRDRVTSEQFF.

The chain combines TRBV6-5 with TRBJ1-1, with D perhaps matching TRBD1 (6 bases). The CDR3 contains 15 residues. CDR1 MNHEY and CDR2 SVGAGI come from the germline V gene. V was clipped by 2 bases and J by 4 bases, with 14 bases between them. CDR3 bases: TGTGCCAGCAGTTACCTCAGGGGCCGGAGCACTGAAGCTTTCTTT. Translating it yields CASSYLRGRSTEAFF.

This chain links TRBV11-2 with TRBJ1-1; TRBD1 agrees at 8 bases. The V segment lost 5 bases and the J segment 1 base; nucleotides outside the gene matches: 3. CDR3 length: 14 residues. CDR1 SGHAT and CDR2 FQNNGV come from the germline V gene. The CDR3 loop reads CASSKDRGNTEAFF. The CDR3 nucleotides are TGTGCCAGCAGCAAAGACAGGGGGAACACTGAAGCTTTCTTT.

The J gene is TRBJ1-6, the V gene TRBV5-1, with D possibly TRBD1 on 6 matching bases. This CDR3 contains 15 residues. Looked up from germline, CDR1 is SGHRS and CDR2 is YFSETQ. V shed 0 bases and J shed 9 bases, with 13 bases lying between them. CDR3 region: CASSLEGTRGSPLHF. The CDR3 DNA follows: TGCGCCAGCAGCTTGGAAGGGACAAGGGGTTCACCCCTCCACTTT. The variable domain in full, completed from reference TRBV5-1 and TRBJ1-6, reads KAGVTQTPRYLIKTRGQQVTLSCSPISGHRSVSWYQQTPGQGLQFLFEYFSETQRNKGNFPGRFSGRQFSNSRSEMNVSTLELGDSALYLCASSLEGTRGSPLHFGNGTRLTVT.

This rearrangement joins TRBV10-3 to TRBJ1-1; D is uncertain. This CDR3 is built from 12 residues. V lost 7 bases, J lost 1 base, and 7 bases lay in between. Germline CDR1 ENHRY, CDR2 SYGVKD. The CDR3 sequence is CAINGPNTEAFF. CDR3 nucleotide sequence: TGTGCCATCAATGGCCCGAACACTGAAGCTTTCTTT.

The chain links TRBV28 to TRBJ1-2, with 8 bases matching TRBD1. The trim removed 7 bases at V and 4 bases at J, leaving 8 bases unmatched. The germline gives CDR1 MDHEN, CDR2 SYDVKM. The CDR3 totals 14 residues. The CDR3 loop is CASTLLTGAYGYTF. The CDR3 nucleotides are TGTGCCAGCACCCTCCTGACAGGGGCCTATGGCTACACCTTC.

The gene calls are TRBV19 and TRBJ1-3, with 8 bases matching TRBD1. The CDR3 extends over 17 amino acids. CDR1 is LNHDA, CDR2 SQIVND, per germline (reference sequence). Trimming cost V 5 bases and J 2 bases; bases outside gene matches: 11. The CDR3 spells CASSAARTGTPGNTIYF. CDR3 nucleotides: TGTGCCAGTAGTGCCGCCCGGACAGGGACCCCTGGAAACACCATATATTTT.

J is TRBJ2-7 and V is TRBV2, with 7 bases aligning to TRBD1. The V gene's germline CDR1 is SNHLY and CDR2 FYNNEI. The trim removed 4 bases at V and 6 bases at J, leaving 12 bases unmatched. The CDR3 is 15 residues long. Here the CDR3 reads CASSGIETGYAEQYF. The CDR3 coding sequence is TGTGCCAGCAGTGGTATCGAGACAGGGTATGCCGAGCAGTACTTC. Together with reference TRBV2 and TRBJ2-7, the CDR3 gives the full variable domain: EPEVTQTPSHQVTQMGQEVILRCVPISNHLYFYWYRQILGQKVEFLVSFYNNEISEKSEIFDDQFSVERPDGSNFTLKIRSTKLEDSAMYFCASSGIETGYAEQYFGPGTRLTVT.